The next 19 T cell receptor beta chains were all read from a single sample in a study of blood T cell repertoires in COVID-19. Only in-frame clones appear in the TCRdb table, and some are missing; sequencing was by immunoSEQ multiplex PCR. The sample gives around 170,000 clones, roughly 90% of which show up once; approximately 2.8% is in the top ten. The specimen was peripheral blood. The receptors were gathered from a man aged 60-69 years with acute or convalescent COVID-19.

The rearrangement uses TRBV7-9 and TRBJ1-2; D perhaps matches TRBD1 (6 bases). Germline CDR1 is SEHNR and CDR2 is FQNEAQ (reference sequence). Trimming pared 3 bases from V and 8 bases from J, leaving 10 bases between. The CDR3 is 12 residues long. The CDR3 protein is CASSLDSRGYTF. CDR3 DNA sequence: TGTGCCAGCAGCTTGGACAGTCGAGGCTACACCTTC.

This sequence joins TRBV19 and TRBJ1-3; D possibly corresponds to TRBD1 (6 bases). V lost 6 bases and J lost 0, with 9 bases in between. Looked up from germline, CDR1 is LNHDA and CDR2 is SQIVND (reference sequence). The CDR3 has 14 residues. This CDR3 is CASSTGSSGNTIYF. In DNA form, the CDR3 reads TGTGCCAGTAGCACAGGGAGCTCTGGAAACACCATATATTTT. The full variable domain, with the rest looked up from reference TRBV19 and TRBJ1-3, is DGGITQSPKYLFRKEGQNVTLSCEQNLNHDAMYWYRQDPGQGLRLIYYSQIVNDFQKGDIAEGYSVSREKKESFPLTVTSAQKNPTAFYLCASSTGSSGNTIYFGEGSWLTVV.

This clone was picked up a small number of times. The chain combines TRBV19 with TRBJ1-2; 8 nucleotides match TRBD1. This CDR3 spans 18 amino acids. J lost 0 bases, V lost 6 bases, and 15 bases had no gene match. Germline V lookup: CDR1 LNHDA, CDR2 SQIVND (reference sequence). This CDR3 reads CASSQRTGTGLTNYGYTF. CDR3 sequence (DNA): TGTGCCAGTAGCCAACGGACCGGGACAGGCCTAACTAACTATGGCTACACCTTC.

The CDR3, as DNA: TGTGCCAGCAGGACACCGGGACAGGGTGGCTACACCTTC. Amino acid sequence: CASRTPGQGGYTF. The rearrangement joins TRBV6-5 to TRBJ1-2, with 9 bases fitting TRBD1. Germline V gene lookup returns CDR1 MNHEY and CDR2 SVGAGI. The ends lost 6 bases at V and 7 bases at J; junction bases unmatched: 6. This CDR3 is 13 amino acids long.

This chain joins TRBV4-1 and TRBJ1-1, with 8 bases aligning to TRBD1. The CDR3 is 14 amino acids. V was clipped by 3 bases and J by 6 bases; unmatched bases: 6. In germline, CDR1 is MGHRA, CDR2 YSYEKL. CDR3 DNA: TGCGCCAGCAGCCATGAAGACAGGGGAGCTGAAGCTTTCTTT. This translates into CASSHEDRGAEAFF.

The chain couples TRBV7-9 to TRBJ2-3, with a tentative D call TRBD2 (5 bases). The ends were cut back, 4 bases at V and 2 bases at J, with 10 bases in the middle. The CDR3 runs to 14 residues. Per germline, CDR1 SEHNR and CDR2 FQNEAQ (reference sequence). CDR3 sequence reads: CASSSARATDTQYF. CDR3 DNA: TGTGCCAGCAGCTCCGCGAGGGCCACAGATACGCAGTATTTT. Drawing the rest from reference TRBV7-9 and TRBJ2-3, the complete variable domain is DTGVSQNPRHKITKRGQNVTFRCDPISEHNRLYWYRQTLGQGPEFLTYFQNEAQLEKSRLLSDRFSAERPKGSFSTLEIQRTEQGDSAMYLCASSSARATDTQYFGPGTRLTVL.

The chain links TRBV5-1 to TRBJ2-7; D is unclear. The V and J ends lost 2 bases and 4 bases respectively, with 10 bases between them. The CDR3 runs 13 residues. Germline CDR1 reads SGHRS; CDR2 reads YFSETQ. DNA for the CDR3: TGCGCCAGCAGCTTCCAGCCCGGGTACGAGCAGTACTTC. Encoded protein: CASSFQPGYEQYF.

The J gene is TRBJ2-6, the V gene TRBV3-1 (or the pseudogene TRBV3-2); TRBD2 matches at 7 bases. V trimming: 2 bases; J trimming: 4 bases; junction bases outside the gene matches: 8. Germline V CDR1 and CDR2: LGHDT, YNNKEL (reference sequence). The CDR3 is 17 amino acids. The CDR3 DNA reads TGTGCCAGCAGCCAATATCCAGGGAGGGAGGGGGCCAACGTCCTGACTTTC. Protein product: CASSQYPGREGANVLTF.

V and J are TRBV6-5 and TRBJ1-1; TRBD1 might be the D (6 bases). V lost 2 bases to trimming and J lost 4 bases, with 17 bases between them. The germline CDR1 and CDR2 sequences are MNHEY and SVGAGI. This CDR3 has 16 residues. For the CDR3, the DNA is TGTGCCAGCAGTTACGGTAGATGGCCAGGGGCCACTGAAGCTTTCTTT. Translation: CASSYGRWPGATEAFF.

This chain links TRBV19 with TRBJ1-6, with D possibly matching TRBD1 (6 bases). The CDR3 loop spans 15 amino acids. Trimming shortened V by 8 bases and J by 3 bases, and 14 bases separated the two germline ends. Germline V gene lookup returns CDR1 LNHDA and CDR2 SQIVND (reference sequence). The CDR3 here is CASQKGDIYNSPLHF. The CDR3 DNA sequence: TGTGCCAGTCAGAAGGGGGACATCTATAATTCACCCCTCCACTTT. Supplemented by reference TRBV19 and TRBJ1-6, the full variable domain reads DGGITQSPKYLFRKEGQNVTLSCEQNLNHDAMYWYRQDPGQGLRLIYYSQIVNDFQKGDIAEGYSVSREKKESFPLTVTSAQKNPTAFYLCASQKGDIYNSPLHFGNGTRLTVT.

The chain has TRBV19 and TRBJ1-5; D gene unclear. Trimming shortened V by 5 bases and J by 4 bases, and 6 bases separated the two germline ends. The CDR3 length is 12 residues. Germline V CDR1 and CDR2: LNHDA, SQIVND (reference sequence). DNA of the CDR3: TGTGCCAGTAGTTCGCGAAATCAGCCCCAGCATTTT. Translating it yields CASSSRNQPQHF.

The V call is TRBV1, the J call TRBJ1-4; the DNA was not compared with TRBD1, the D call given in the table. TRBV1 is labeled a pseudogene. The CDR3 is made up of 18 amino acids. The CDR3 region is CTSSQDLRQGLANEKLFF. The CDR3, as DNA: TGCACCAGCAGCCAAGATTTACGGCAGGGTTTAGCTAATGAAAAACTGTTTTTT.

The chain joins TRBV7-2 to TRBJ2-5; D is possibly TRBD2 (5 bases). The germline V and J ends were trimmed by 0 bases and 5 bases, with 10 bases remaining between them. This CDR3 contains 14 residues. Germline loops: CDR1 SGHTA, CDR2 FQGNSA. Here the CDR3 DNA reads TGTGCCAGCAGCTTAGCCGGGCAGCGGGAGACCCAGTACTTC. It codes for CASSLAGQRETQYF.

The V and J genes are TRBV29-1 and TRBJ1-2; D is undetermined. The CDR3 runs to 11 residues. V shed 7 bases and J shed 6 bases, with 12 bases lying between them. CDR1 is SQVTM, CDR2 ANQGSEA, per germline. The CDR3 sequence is CSGESMDGYTF. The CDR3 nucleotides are TGCAGCGGAGAGTCTATGGATGGCTACACCTTC.

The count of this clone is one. The CDR3 region has the DNA TGTGCCAGCAGTTCAATATGGACTAGCGGAAGCACAGATACGCAGTATTTT. Translated, it gives CASSSIWTSGSTDTQYF. J is TRBJ2-3 and V is TRBV27; TRBD2 agrees at 10 bases. The germline V gene encodes CDR1 MNHEY and CDR2 SMNVEV (reference sequence). V shed 4 bases and J 0 bases; nucleotides not matched to a gene: 7. The CDR3 length is 17 residues.

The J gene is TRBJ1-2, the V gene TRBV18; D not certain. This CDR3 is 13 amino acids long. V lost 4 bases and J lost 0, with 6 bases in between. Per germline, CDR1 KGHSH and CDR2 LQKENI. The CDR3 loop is CASSREANYGYTF. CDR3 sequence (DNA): TGTGCCAGCTCACGTGAGGCTAACTATGGCTACACCTTC.

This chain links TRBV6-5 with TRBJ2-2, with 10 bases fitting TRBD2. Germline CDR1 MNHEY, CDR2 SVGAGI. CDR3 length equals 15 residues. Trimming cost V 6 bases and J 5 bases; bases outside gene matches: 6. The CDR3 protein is CASSGLAVPTGELFF. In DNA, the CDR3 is TGTGCCAGCAGCGGACTAGCGGTACCAACCGGGGAGCTGTTTTTT.

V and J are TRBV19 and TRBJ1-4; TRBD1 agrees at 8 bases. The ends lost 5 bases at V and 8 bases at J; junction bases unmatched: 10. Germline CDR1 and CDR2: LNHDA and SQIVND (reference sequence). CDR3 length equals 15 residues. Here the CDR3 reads CASSDPGGVWEKLFF. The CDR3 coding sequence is TGTGCCAGTAGTGACCCAGGGGGCGTATGGGAAAAACTGTTTTTT.

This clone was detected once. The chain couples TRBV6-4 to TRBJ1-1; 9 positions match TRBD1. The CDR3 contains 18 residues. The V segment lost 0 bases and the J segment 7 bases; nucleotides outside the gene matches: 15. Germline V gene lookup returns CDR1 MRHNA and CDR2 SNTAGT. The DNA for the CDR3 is TGTGCCAGCAGTGACTCGATTAGACTAGGACAGGGGAGAATTGAAGCTTTCTTT. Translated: CASSDSIRLGQGRIEAFF.